This paragraph covers one T cell receptor (beta chain) sequence. Its antigen is not yet known. It has no much larger one-base neighbor in the sample; base qualities were not kept. The method was 5' RACE. The reads were generated on an Illumina MiSeq. TCRdb reworked the public reads: Q25 trimming with fastp, MiXCR clone assembly, productive beta chains retained. Each CDR3 protein gets just one entry, which takes the most common genes and DNA from the rows behind it. Here the sample has 70,000 or so distinct CDR3 sequences; approximately 16% occur a single time. The ten top clones hold approximately 5.3% of the sample. This specimen comes from a study of HIV-infected patients and healthy controls (dated by TCRdb to 2014 to 2015). CDR1 is given as KGHSH and CDR2 as LQKENI, both from the germline V gene. CDR3 length: 16 amino acids, cysteine to phenylalanine. Only the CDR3 DNA stays, 48 bases, in frame from base 1. V has 4 bases trimmed and J has 9 bases trimmed; junction bases matching no gene number 12.

Specimen: CD4+ T cells from blood. This chain is built from TRBV18 and TRBJ2-1, and 10 junctional nucleotides match TRBD2. This TCR derives from a human donor in good health. The DNA reads TGTGCCAGCTCACGAATAGGGCTAGCGGGAGAGGGTGAGCAGTTCTTC. Translated, this gives CASSRIGLAGEGEQFF.